This TCR beta chain originates from a study of CD8 T cells in Susac syndrome. After extraction with the RNeasy kit, about 0.5 to 1 ug of the RNA was reverse transcribed using random hexamers. By means of immunoSEQ multiplex PCR, TCR beta CDR3 spanning 54 Vbeta and 13 Jbeta underwent amplification. TCRdb analysed the immunoSEQ multiplex PCR reads with MiXCR anew, one entry per CDR3 protein. This repertoire shows approximately 180,000 distinct CDR3 sequences, roughly 91% found once; its top ten account for about 0.1%. The V end lost 6 bases, the J end lost 1 base, and 9 bases lay between the germline ends. The germline CDR1 and CDR2 sequences are DFQATT and SNEGSKA (reference sequence). The CDR3 is 12 residues long. Sequencing of TCR beta covered CD8+ and CD4+ T cells obtained from blood.

This clonotype originated in a human donor with Susac syndrome. Sequenced sample: CD4+ T cells from PBMCs. The chain links TRBV20-1 to TRBJ2-5; a weak D match, TRBD1 (6 bases). The CDR3 loop is CSATTGQETQYF. In DNA form, the CDR3 reads TGCAGTGCCACGACAGGCCAAGAGACCCAGTACTTC.